The clone carrying this T cell receptor beta chain showed up many times. Its specificity is unknown. Germline V gives CDR1 SGDLS, CDR2 YYNGEE. The CDR3 is made up of 12 amino acids. V was shortened by 0 bases and J by 6 bases, with 4 bases between the two germline ends. This sample is part of a study of T-cell memory formation after mild COVID-19. The study, taken as a whole, reports: The appearance of some responding clones in pre-infection memory suggested that cross-reactive memory joined. Confirmation of SARS-CoV-2 specificity was lacking for second-wave clones peaking day 37.

The 5'RACE method, run with constant-segment primers, produced TCR alpha and TCR beta cDNA libraries (carrying sample barcodes and UMIs). TCRdb reanalysed the 5' RACE reads using MiXCR and keeps one entry per CDR3 protein. The table shows 300,000 to 400,000 distinct CDR3 sequences, with more than 15% occurring only once. The source is a man between 18 and 29 years old who had mild COVID-19 (a few samples of this study predate the infection). Cell type and time point are not known. The sequenced sample was PBMCs or a T cell subset sorted from them (not recorded which). The genes are TRBV9 and TRBJ2-1; D call uncertain. CDR3 amino acids: CASSVDSNEQFF. Written as DNA, the CDR3 is TGTGCCAGCAGCGTAGATTCCAATGAGCAGTTCTTC.